These 22 T cell receptor beta chains share one sample of origin, sequenced in a study of beta chain features in type 1 diabetes. Since all of the isolated RNA was reverse transcribed, expressed TCRB transcripts were what got sequenced. TCRdb's table, derived via immunoSEQ multiplex PCR, lists solely in-frame clones and lacks some. The sample lists about 120,000 clones, roughly 15% occurring once. For these TCRs, the target antigens are not known. Points from the study as a whole: Patients with Type 1 diabetes showed moderately but significantly shorter TCRB CDR3s in all four CD4+ subsets.

Sequenced: central memory CD4+ T cells from blood. The receptors were sampled from a man between 25 and 39 years old with type 1 diabetes.

A few counts support this clone. The genes are TRBV10-3 and TRBJ1-2; D is undetermined. V was shortened by 3 bases and J by 5 bases, with 4 bases between the two germline ends. This CDR3 region has 11 residues. Germline CDR1 reads ENHRY; CDR2 reads SYGVKD. DNA of the CDR3: TGTGCCATCAGTGACCTTTATGGCTACACCTTC. It translates to CAISDLYGYTF.

The table lists this clone with many counts. V and J are TRBV27 and TRBJ1-1; D is unclear. Trimming took 7 bases from V and 2 from J, leaving 8 bases between them. Germline V gene sequence: CDR1 MNHEY, CDR2 SMNVEV (reference sequence). The CDR3 covers 12 residues. The CDR3 spells CASKSLNTEAFF. The CDR3 DNA is TGTGCCAGCAAGTCTCTTAACACTGAAGCTTTCTTT.

CDR3 coding DNA: TGTGCCAGCAGCCAAGAATCGCGACAAGGCAGCACAGATACGCAGTATTTT. Protein product: CASSQESRQGSTDTQYF. The chain couples TRBV4-2 to TRBJ2-3, with D uncertain. Germline loops: CDR1 LGHNA, CDR2 YNFKEQ. The CDR3 consists of 17 residues. V was pared by 0 bases and J by 0 bases, with 13 bases between.

The genes are TRBV7-9 and TRBJ1-2; D gene uncertain. The CDR3 has 14 amino acids. Germline V gene data show CDR1 as SEHNR and CDR2 as FQNEAQ (reference sequence). The germline V and J ends were trimmed by 1 base and 4 bases, with 10 bases remaining between them. The CDR3 loop is CASSLDAQSYGYTF. CDR3 sequence (DNA): TGTGCCAGCAGCTTAGATGCACAGTCCTATGGCTACACCTTC. Full variable domain (rest looked up from reference TRBV7-9 and TRBJ1-2): DTGVSQNPRHKITKRGQNVTFRCDPISEHNRLYWYRQTLGQGPEFLTYFQNEAQLEKSRLLSDRFSAERPKGSFSTLEIQRTEQGDSAMYLCASSLDAQSYGYTFGSGTRLTVV.

The chain combines TRBV7-2 with TRBJ1-1; D is unresolved. The CDR3 runs to 13 residues. Looked up from germline, CDR1 is SGHTA and CDR2 is FQGNSA. V lost 5 bases and J 2 bases, leaving 9 bases between the germline ends. The chain's CDR3 is CASSRRVNTEAFF. CDR3 bases: TGTGCCAGCAGCCGACGGGTAAACACTGAAGCTTTCTTT.

The chain uses TRBV18 and TRBJ2-7, with TRBD1 matching 7 bases. CDR3 length: 16 amino acids. The junction had 10 bases not matched to a gene; V was cut back by 4 bases and J by 1 base. Germline lookup yields CDR1 KGHSH and CDR2 LQKENI. The CDR3 DNA reads as TGTGCCAGCTCACAACCCAGACAGGGCGGGTCCTACGAGCAGTACTTC. Translating gives CASSQPRQGGSYEQYF. The variable domain in full, with the rest retrieved from reference TRBV18 and TRBJ2-7, is NAGVMQNPRHLVRRRGQEARLRCSPMKGHSHVYWYRQLPEEGLKFMVYLQKENIIDESGMPKERFSAEFPKEGPSILRIQQVVRGDSAAYFCASSQPRQGGSYEQYFGPGTRLTVT.

This clone was observed many times. The chain links TRBV10-2 to TRBJ2-5, with 12 bases matching TRBD1. The V segment lost 7 bases and the J segment 7 bases; nucleotides outside the gene matches: 7. The CDR3 is made up of 14 amino acids. Per germline, CDR1 WSHSY and CDR2 SAAADI. The CDR3 reads CASMPGQGAGTQYF. The CDR3 bases are TGCGCCAGCATGCCGGGACAGGGGGCCGGGACCCAGTACTTC.

This clone was recorded a few times. The rearrangement links TRBV11-3 to TRBJ2-1; 9 nucleotides align to TRBD2. Germline V gene lookup returns CDR1 SGHNT and CDR2 YENEEA. The CDR3 runs to 13 residues. After removal of 2 bases from V and 7 bases from J, the junction contained 0 bases not matched to a gene. This CDR3 reads CASSLLAGNEQFF. The DNA of the CDR3 is TGTGCCAGCAGCTTACTAGCGGGGAATGAGCAGTTCTTC. Full variable domain (rest looked up from reference TRBV11-3 and TRBJ2-1): EAGVVQSPRYKIIEKKQPVAFWCNPISGHNTLYWYLQNLGQGPELLIRYENEEAVDDSQLPKDRFSAERLKGVDSTLKIQPAELGDSAVYLCASSLLAGNEQFFGPGTRLTVL.

This clone was detected a few times. The V and J genes are TRBV7-2 and TRBJ2-5; possibly TRBD2 for D (6 bases). The V end was cut by 0 bases, the J end by 1 base, with 6 bases between. The germline gives CDR1 SGHTA, CDR2 FQGNSA. The CDR3 totals 14 residues. DNA of the CDR3: TGTGCCAGCAGCTTAGCGGGACTCCAAGAGACCCAGTACTTC. As protein: CASSLAGLQETQYF.

This clone was recorded a few times. J is TRBJ2-2 and V is TRBV7-2, with unresolved D. In germline, CDR1 is SGHTA, CDR2 FQGNSA. Deletions cut 2 bases from V and 4 bases from J, with 11 bases between. There are 15 residues in the CDR3. CDR3 sequence (DNA): TGTGCCAGCAGCTTAACCCGGGCCCGCACCGGGGAGCTGTTTTTT. Encoded protein: CASSLTRARTGELFF.

The rearrangement links TRBV9 to TRBJ1-6; D uncertain. Trimming shortened V by 1 base and J by 7 bases, and 12 bases separated the two germline ends. There are 15 residues in the CDR3. Germline V gene lookup returns CDR1 SGDLS and CDR2 YYNGEE. CDR3 in DNA: TGTGCCAGCAGCGTATCCCTACAGTCCAATTCACCCCTCCACTTT. This encodes CASSVSLQSNSPLHF.

CDR3 amino acids: CASSSGDGETQYF. The DNA of the CDR3 is TGTGCCAGCAGCTCAGGGGACGGAGAGACCCAGTACTTC. This chain links TRBV11-2 with TRBJ2-5; D might be TRBD1 (6 bases). The germline V gene encodes CDR1 SGHAT and CDR2 FQNNGV. The length of the CDR3 is 13 residues. Trimming took off 4 bases at V and 4 bases at J, with 10 bases between the two ends.

This clone was found many times. The chain combines TRBV30 with TRBJ2-5, with 13 bases fitting TRBD2. CDR3 length: 14 residues. V shed 5 bases, J shed 8 bases, and the junction held 8 bases outside the gene matches. Germline V lookup: CDR1 GTSNPN, CDR2 SVGIG (reference sequence). The CDR3 region is CAWGPGLAGQTQYF. CDR3 coding DNA: TGTGCCTGGGGACCGGGACTAGCGGGACAAACCCAGTACTTC.

The genes are TRBV7-2 and TRBJ2-5; 10 bases match TRBD2. Trimming at V came to 2 bases and at J to 2 bases, leaving 8 bases not matched to a gene. This CDR3 region has 17 residues. Germline CDR1 SGHTA, CDR2 FQGNSA. This chain's CDR3 is CASSLPLGLATQETQYF. CDR3 nucleotides: TGTGCCAGCAGCTTACCCTTGGGACTAGCGACACAAGAGACCCAGTACTTC.

The V and J genes are TRBV11-3 and TRBJ1-6, with D possibly being TRBD1 (6 bases). The CDR3 contains 15 residues. Trimming removed 6 bases at V and 9 bases at J, with 18 bases between. Looked up from germline, CDR1 is SGHNT and CDR2 is YENEEA. The CDR3 is CASSDPGHPGSPLHF. The CDR3, as DNA: TGTGCCAGCAGTGACCCGGGACACCCGGGTTCACCCCTCCACTTT.

The V and J genes are TRBV6-5 and TRBJ1-2; a possible D gene is TRBD1 (6 bases). V was pared by 4 bases and J by 8 bases, with 11 bases between. Per germline, CDR1 MNHEY and CDR2 SVGAGI. The CDR3 is made up of 12 amino acids. CDR3 in DNA: TGTGCCAGCAGTTTAGGGGGGCGAGGCTACACCTTC. Translated: CASSLGGRGYTF.

The table lists this clone with many counts. DNA for the CDR3: TGCGCCAGCAGCTTGCATCCCCCGGGACAAATGGAGACCCAGTACTTC. Amino acid sequence: CASSLHPPGQMETQYF. The chain uses TRBV5-1 and TRBJ2-5, with D perhaps TRBD1 (6 bases). Germline values: CDR1 SGHRS, CDR2 YFSETQ. The length of the CDR3 is 16 residues. Trimming took 1 base from V and 5 from J, leaving 18 bases between them. Using reference TRBV5-1 and TRBJ2-5 for the parts outside the CDR3, the full variable domain is KAGVTQTPRYLIKTRGQQVTLSCSPISGHRSVSWYQQTPGQGLQFLFEYFSETQRNKGNFPGRFSGRQFSNSRSEMNVSTLELGDSALYLCASSLHPPGQMETQYFGPGTRLLVL.

This chain uses TRBV6-6 with TRBJ1-6, with D possibly matching TRBD1 (5 bases). The CDR3 totals 15 residues. V was cut by 5 bases and J by 8 bases, with 16 bases left in between. Looked up from germline, CDR1 is MNHNY and CDR2 is SVGAGI (reference sequence). Here the CDR3 DNA reads TGTGCCAGCAGTCTGGAGGACACGAAACATTCACCCCTCCACTTT. This encodes CASSLEDTKHSPLHF.

Comment on this clone: One base separates it from a far larger clone, so it is likely a read error. The chain uses TRBV30 and TRBJ1-6; 7 bases are shared with TRBD1. J gave up 9 bases and V 5 bases, and 13 bases lay outside the gene matches. This CDR3 has 15 residues. CDR1 and CDR2 from the germline V gene are GTSNPN and SVGIG (reference sequence). CDR3 nucleotides: TGTGCCTGGGCGGCGCTTCAGGGGGTTAGTTCACCCCTCCACTTT. Amino acids: CAWAALQGVSSPLHF.

The CDR3 here is CASSSWDRGSYEQYF. CDR3 nucleotide sequence: TGTGCCAGCAGCTCTTGGGACAGGGGTTCGTACGAGCAGTACTTC. V is TRBV7-2 and J is TRBJ2-7; TRBD1 matches at 10 bases. Losses at the gene ends were 4 bases for V and 4 bases for J; bases not matched to a gene: 7. Germline CDR1 and CDR2: SGHTA and FQGNSA. The CDR3 spans 15 residues. The variable domain in full, with the rest retrieved from reference TRBV7-2 and TRBJ2-7, is GAGVSQSPSNKVTEKGKDVELRCDPISGHTALYWYRQSLGQGLEFLIYFQGNSAPDKSGLPSDRFSAERTGGSVSTLTIQRTQQEDSAVYLCASSSWDRGSYEQYFGPGTRLTVT.

This clone was seen more than once but under ten times. This CDR3 is also generated by other DNA sequences in the sample. The chain links TRBV2 to TRBJ1-4; D gene ambiguous. Germline V lookup: CDR1 SNHLY, CDR2 FYNNEI. Trimming removed 4 bases at V and 4 bases at J, with 4 bases between. This CDR3 contains 12 residues. The CDR3, as DNA: TGTGCCAGCAGTGGGGTTAATGAAAAACTGTTTTTT. This gives the protein CASSGVNEKLFF.

This clone was detected a few times. The chain's CDR3 is CASSQPWTGRETQYF. The CDR3 region has the DNA TGTGCCAGCAGTCAACCTTGGACAGGGAGAGAGACCCAGTACTTC. The V and J genes are TRBV11-2 and TRBJ2-5; TRBD1 matches 8 bases. Germline trimming cut 6 bases from V and 4 bases from J; bases unmatched to any gene: 10. The germline gives CDR1 SGHAT, CDR2 FQNNGV. CDR3 length: 15 residues.